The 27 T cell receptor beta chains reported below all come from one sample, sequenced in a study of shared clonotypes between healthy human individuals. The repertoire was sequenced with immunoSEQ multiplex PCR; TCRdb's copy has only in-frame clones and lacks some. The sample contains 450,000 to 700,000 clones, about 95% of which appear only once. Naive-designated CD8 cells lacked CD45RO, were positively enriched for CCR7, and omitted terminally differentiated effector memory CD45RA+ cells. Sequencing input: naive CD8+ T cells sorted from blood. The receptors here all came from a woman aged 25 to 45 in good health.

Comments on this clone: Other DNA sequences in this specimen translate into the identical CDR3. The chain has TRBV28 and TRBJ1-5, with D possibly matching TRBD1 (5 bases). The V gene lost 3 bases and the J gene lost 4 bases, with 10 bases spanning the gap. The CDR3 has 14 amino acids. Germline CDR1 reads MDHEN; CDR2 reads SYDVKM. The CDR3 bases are TGTGCCAGCAGTTTCATAGGGACGAATCAGCCCCAGCATTTT. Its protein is CASSFIGTNQPQHF.

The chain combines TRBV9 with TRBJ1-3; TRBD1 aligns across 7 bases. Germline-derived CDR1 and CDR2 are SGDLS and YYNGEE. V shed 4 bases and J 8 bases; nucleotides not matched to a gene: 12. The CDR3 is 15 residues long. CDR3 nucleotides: TGTGCCAGCAGCCTGAACGGCAGGGGGATAGACACCATATATTTT. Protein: CASSLNGRGIDTIYF. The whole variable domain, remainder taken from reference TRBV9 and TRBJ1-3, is DSGVTQTPKHLITATGQRVTLRCSPRSGDLSVYWYQQSLDQGLQFLIQYYNGEERAKGNILERFSAQQFPDLHSELNLSSLELGDSALYFCASSLNGRGIDTIYFGEGSWLTVV.

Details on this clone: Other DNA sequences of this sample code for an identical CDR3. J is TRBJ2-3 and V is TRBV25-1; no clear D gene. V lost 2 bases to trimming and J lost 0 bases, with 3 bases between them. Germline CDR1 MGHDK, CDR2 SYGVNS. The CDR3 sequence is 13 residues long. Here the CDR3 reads CASSEGSTDTQYF. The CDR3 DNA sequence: TGTGCCAGCAGTGAAGGGAGCACAGATACGCAGTATTTT.

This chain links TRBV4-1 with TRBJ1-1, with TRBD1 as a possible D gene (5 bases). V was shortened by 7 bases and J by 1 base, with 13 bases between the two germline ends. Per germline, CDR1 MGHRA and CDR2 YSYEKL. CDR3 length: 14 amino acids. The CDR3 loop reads CASTIGQGNTEAFF. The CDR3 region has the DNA TGCGCCAGCACGATCGGGCAGGGGAACACTGAAGCTTTCTTT.

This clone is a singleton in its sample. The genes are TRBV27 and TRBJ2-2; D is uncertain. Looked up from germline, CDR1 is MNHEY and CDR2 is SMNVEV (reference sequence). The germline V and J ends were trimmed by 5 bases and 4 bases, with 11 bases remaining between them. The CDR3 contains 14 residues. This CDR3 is CASSPIPGTGELFF. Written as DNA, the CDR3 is TGTGCCAGCAGTCCAATCCCCGGCACCGGGGAGCTGTTTTTT.

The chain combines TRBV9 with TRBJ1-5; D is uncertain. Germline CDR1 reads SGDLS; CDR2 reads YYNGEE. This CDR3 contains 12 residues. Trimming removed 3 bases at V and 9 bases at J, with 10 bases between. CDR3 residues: CASSAGPGPQHF. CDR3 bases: TGTGCCAGCAGCGCGGGCCCCGGGCCCCAGCATTTT.

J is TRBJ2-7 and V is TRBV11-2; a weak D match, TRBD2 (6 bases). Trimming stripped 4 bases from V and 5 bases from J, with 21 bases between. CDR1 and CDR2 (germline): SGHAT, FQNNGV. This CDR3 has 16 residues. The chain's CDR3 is CASSSGPGTPDNEQYF. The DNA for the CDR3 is TGTGCCAGCAGCTCGGGGCCCGGGACTCCTGATAACGAGCAGTACTTC.

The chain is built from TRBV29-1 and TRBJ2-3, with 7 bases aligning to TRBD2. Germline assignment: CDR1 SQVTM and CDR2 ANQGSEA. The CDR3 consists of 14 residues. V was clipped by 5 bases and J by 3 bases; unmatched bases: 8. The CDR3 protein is CSVYGGGLTDTQYF. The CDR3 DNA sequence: TGCAGCGTTTATGGGGGGGGTTTGACAGATACGCAGTATTTT.

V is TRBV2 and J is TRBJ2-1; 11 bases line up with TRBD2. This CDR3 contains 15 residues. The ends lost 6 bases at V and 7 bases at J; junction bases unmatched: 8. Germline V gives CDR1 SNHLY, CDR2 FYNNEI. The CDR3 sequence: CASRGLAARGNEQFF. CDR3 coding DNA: TGTGCCAGCAGGGGACTAGCGGCCAGAGGAAATGAGCAGTTCTTC.

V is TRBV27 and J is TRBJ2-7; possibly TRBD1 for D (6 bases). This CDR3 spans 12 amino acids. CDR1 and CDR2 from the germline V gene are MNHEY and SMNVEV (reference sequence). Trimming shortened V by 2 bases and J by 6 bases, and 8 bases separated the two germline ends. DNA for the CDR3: TGTGCCAGCAGTTTACGAGGGGGCGAGCAGTACTTC. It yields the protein CASSLRGGEQYF.

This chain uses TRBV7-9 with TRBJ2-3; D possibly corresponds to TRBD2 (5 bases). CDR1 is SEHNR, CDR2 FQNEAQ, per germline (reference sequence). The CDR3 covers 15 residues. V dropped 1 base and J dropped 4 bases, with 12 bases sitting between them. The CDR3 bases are TGTGCCAGCAGCTTAGTCTCAGCCGGGGCAGATACGCAGTATTTT. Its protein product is CASSLVSAGADTQYF.

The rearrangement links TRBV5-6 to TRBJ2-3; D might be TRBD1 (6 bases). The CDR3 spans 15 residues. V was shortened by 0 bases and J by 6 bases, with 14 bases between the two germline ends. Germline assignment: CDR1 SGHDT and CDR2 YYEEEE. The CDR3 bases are TGTGCCAGCAGCTTGGGGGCAGGGGATTGGGATACGCAGTATTTT. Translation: CASSLGAGDWDTQYF.

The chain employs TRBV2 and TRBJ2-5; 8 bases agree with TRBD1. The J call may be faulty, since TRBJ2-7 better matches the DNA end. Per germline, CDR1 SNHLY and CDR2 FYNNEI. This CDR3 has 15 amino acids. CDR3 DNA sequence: TGTGCCAGCAGTGAATGGGACAGGCCTACCTACGAGCAGTACTTC. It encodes CASSEWDRPTYEQYF.

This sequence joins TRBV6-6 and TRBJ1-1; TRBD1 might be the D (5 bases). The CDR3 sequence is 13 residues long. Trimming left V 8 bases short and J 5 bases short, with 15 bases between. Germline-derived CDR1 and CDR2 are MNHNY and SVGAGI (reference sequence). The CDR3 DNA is TGTGCCAGCTCTCAGGGTAAGAGGACTGAAGCTTTCTTT. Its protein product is CASSQGKRTEAFF.

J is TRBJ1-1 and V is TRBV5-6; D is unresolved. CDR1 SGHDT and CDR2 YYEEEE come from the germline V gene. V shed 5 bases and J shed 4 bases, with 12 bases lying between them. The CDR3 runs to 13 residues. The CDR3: CASRFRRSTEAFF. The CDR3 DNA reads TGTGCCAGCAGATTTCGACGGTCCACTGAAGCTTTCTTT.

CDR3 DNA: TGTGCCAGCAGCGCCTGGGACACGAACAATGAGCAGTTCTTC. It encodes CASSAWDTNNEQFF. The chain employs TRBV28 and TRBJ2-1, with a possible D match to TRBD1 (6 bases). The CDR3 is 14 amino acids. Trimming removed 6 bases from V and 5 bases from J, with 14 bases in between. Looked up from germline, CDR1 is MDHEN and CDR2 is SYDVKM. Using reference TRBV28 and TRBJ2-1 for the parts outside the CDR3, the full variable domain is DVKVTQSSRYLVKRTGEKVFLECVQDMDHENMFWYRQDPGLGLRLIYFSYDVKMKEKGDIPEGYSVSREKKERFSLILESASTNQTSMYLCASSAWDTNNEQFFGPGTRLTVL.

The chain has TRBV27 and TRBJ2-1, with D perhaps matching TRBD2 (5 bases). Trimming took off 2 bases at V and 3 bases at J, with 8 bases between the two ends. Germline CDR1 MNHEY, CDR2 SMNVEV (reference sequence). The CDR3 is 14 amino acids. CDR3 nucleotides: TGTGCCAGCAGTTTAGAGCGGTACTACAATGAGCAGTTCTTC. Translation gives CASSLERYYNEQFF.

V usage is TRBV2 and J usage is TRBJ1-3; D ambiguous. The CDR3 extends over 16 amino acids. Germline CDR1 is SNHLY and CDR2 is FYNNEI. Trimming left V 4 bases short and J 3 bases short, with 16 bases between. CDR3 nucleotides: TGTGCCAGCAGTGGCAATTCCCGACACGGTGGAAACACCATATATTTT. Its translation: CASSGNSRHGGNTIYF.

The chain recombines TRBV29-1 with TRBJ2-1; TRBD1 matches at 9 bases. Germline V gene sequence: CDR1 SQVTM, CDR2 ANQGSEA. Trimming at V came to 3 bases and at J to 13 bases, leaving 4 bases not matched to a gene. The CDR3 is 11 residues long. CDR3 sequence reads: CSVDWGQGQFF. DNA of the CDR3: TGCAGCGTTGATTGGGGACAGGGTCAGTTCTTC.

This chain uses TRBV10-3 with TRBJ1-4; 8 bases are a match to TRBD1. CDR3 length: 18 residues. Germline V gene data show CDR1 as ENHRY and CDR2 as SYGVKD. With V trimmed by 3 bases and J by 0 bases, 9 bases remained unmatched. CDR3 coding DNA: TGTGCCATCAGTGACGATCGACAGGGGCCCGCAACTAATGAAAAACTGTTTTTT. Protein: CAISDDRQGPATNEKLFF.

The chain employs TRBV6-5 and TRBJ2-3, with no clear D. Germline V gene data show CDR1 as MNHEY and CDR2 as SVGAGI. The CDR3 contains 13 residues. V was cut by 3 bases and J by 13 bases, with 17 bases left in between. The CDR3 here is CASSYWPGNYEYF. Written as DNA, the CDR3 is TGTGCCAGCAGTTATTGGCCCGGTAACTATGAGTATTTT.

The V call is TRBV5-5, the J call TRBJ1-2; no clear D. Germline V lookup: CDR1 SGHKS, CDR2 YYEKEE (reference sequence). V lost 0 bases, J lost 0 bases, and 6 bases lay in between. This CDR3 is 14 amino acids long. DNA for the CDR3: TGTGCCAGCAGCTTGGTTAGGACTAACTATGGCTACACCTTC. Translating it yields CASSLVRTNYGYTF.

CDR3: CASSLRGLDEQYF. The CDR3 nucleotides read TGTGCCAGCAGTTTACGGGGGCTGGACGAGCAGTACTTC. The V call is TRBV27, the J call TRBJ2-7; D assignment may be TRBD1 or TRBD2 (6 bases each). V gave up 2 bases and J gave up 5 bases, with 10 bases separating them. Germline-derived CDR1 and CDR2 are MNHEY and SMNVEV (reference sequence). The CDR3 loop spans 13 amino acids.

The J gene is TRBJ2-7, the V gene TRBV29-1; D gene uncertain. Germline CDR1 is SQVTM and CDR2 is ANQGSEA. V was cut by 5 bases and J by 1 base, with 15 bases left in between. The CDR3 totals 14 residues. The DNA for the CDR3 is TGCAGCGTTATCCGGGTCTCCGATTCCTACGAGCAGTACTTC. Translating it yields CSVIRVSDSYEQYF.

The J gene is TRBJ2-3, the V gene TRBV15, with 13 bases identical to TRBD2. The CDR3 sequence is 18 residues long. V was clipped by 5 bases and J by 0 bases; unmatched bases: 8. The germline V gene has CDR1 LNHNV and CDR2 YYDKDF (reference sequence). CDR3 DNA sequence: TGTGCCACCAGCTTCCAGGGACTAGCGGGGCATAGCACAGATACGCAGTATTTT. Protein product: CATSFQGLAGHSTDTQYF.

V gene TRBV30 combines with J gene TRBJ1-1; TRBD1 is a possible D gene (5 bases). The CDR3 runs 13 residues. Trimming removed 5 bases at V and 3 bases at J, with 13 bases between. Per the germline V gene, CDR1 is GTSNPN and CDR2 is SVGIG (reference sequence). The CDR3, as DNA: TGTGCCTGGGGACGGGACTCGGACACTGAAGCTTTCTTT. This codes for CAWGRDSDTEAFF. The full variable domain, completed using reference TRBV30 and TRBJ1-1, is SQTIHQWPATLVQPVGSPLSLECTVEGTSNPNLYWYRQAAGRGLQLLFYSVGIGQISSEVPQNLSASRPQDRQFILSSKKLLLSDSGFYLCAWGRDSDTEAFFGQGTRLTVV.

CDR3 nucleotide sequence: TGTGCCAGCAGATTTTCCCTCACCGGTCAAGAGACCCAGTACTTC. Encoded protein: CASRFSLTGQETQYF. The chain uses TRBV6-1 and TRBJ2-5; D ambiguous. The CDR3 spans 15 residues. V lost 6 bases and J lost 2, with 16 bases in between. The germline V gene has CDR1 MNHNS and CDR2 SASEGT.